A selection of T cell receptor beta chains follows, all from one sample in a study of blood T cells in healthy people across ages. MiXCR was run by TCRdb on the 5' RACE reads, yielding one entry per CDR3 protein. The sample lists 900,000 to 950,000 distinct CDR3 sequences; 25% to 30% were seen once. The same data also contributed to another study, on T cells of mothers and their children.

Sequencing was done on a sample of blood. Source of these receptors: a middle-aged woman in good health. Both conserved end residues are part of each CDR3. A D gene is named only where the DNA matches it firmly. Where a row states a size, it is once, few, many or the class of an expanded clone; other rows omit it.

v_call	j_call	clone_size	d_call	cdr3_nt	cdr3_aa
TRBV9	TRBJ1-5	-	-	TGTGCCAGCAGCGTGGGAGAGGGCAATCAGCCCCAGCATTTT	CASSVGEGNQPQHF
TRBV24-1	TRBJ2-1	few	-	TGTGCCACCAGCGATATGGCAGGGAGCTCCTACAATGAGCAGTTCTTC	CATSDMAGSSYNEQFF
TRBV7-2	TRBJ2-7	many	-	TGTGCCAGCAGCTTAGGAAGGGCTAGGGAGCAGTACTTC	CASSLGRAREQYF
TRBV29-1	TRBJ2-7	-	TRBD2	TGCAGCGTAGCGGGGTTACCCTACGAGCAGTACTTC	CSVAGLPYEQYF
TRBV27	TRBJ2-1	few	-	TGTGCCAGCAGTCCGACCCTTACCTACAATGAGCAGTTCTTC	CASSPTLTYNEQFF
TRBV3-1	TRBJ2-3	-	TRBD2	TGTGCCAGCAGCCAATACGGCGGAGATAGCGGGGGGGCGGGCACAGATACGCAGTATTTT	CASSQYGGDSGGAGTDTQYF
TRBV29-1	TRBJ2-7	many	-	TGCAGCGTTGAGATTAGCAACTACGAGCAGTACTTC	CSVEISNYEQYF
TRBV6-2/TRBV6-3	TRBJ1-5	-	-	TGTGCCAGCAGTTACTCCTCGGGGATTGGAAATCAGTCCCAGCATTTT	CASSYSSGIGNQSQHF
TRBV12-3/TRBV12-4	TRBJ2-7	many	-	TGTGCCAGCAGTTTATTCGGGACCTCCTACGAGCAGTACTTC	CASSLFGTSYEQYF
TRBV20-1	TRBJ2-5	-	TRBD2	TGCAGTGCTAGGAGACTAGCGGGGGGCCGAAGAGTTGAACAAGAGACCCAGTACTTC	CSARRLAGGRRVEQETQYF
TRBV7-8	TRBJ1-1	-	TRBD1	TGTGCCAGCAGCTTAGGCGACAGGGGGCGTGGGCCCGACGCTTTCTTT	CASSLGDRGRGPDAFF
TRBV6-2/TRBV6-3	TRBJ1-1	few	-	TGTGCCAGCAAGGAGGTCGTTAAAACTGAAGCTTTCTTT	CASKEVVKTEAFF
TRBV12-3/TRBV12-4	TRBJ1-5	few	-	TGTGCCAGCTCGAGGTGGGGGCAGCCCCAGCATTTT	CASSRWGQPQHF
TRBV12-3/TRBV12-4	TRBJ1-2	many	-	TGTGCCAGCACAGAGAACTATGGCTACACCTTC	CASTENYGYTF
TRBV28	TRBJ2-3	-	TRBD2	TGTGCCAGCAGTTCTCGACTAGCGGGGCTAAGGCGTAGCACAGATACGCAGTATTTT	CASSSRLAGLRRSTDTQYF
TRBV7-9	TRBJ2-2	few	TRBD1	TGTGCCAGCAGCCCAGGGGGCCCGGGCACCGGGGAGCTGTTTTTT	CASSPGGPGTGELFF
TRBV7-9	TRBJ2-7	-	TRBD1	TGTGCCAGCAGCCCTTCGACAGGGGGGAACGAGCAGTACTTC	CASSPSTGGNEQYF
TRBV7-8	TRBJ1-5	-	-	TGTGCCAGCAGCTTGAGGGGGGCAGGGGTTGGACAGCCCCAGCATTTT	CASSLRGAGVGQPQHF
TRBV15	TRBJ1-1	-	-	TGTGCCACCAGCAGAGACAGGGTTTTGAACACTGGAGCTTTCTTT	CATSRDRVLNTGAFF
TRBV20-1	TRBJ2-7	many	-	TGCAGTGCTAGACCCTACAGTCGCTCCTACGAGCAGTACTTC	CSARPYSRSYEQYF
TRBV7-8	TRBJ2-2	few	TRBD2	TGTGGCGCGGGGGGGCCAATTGATACCGGGGAGCTGTTTTTT	CGAGGPIDTGELFF
TRBV15	TRBJ2-5	few	-	TGTGCCACCAGCAGAGATCGAACAGGGCGAGAGACCCAGTACTTC	CATSRDRTGRETQYF
TRBV5-6	TRBJ1-2	many	-	TGTGCCAGCAGCTTGGTTGGCAGGGGCTATGGCTACACCTTC	CASSLVGRGYGYTF
TRBV24-1	TRBJ2-5	few	-	TGTGCCACCAGTGATACTTTACGTGCGGTAGAGACCCAGTACTTC	CATSDTLRAVETQYF
TRBV20-1	TRBJ2-7	few	-	TGCAGTGCTAGTCCAGTTTCCTACAATGAGCAGTACTTC	CSASPVSYNEQYF
TRBV5-1	TRBJ2-7	few	-	TGCGCCGGCAGCTCAGGGTTTCCTACCTACGAGCAGTACTTC	CAGSSGFPTYEQYF
TRBV7-8	TRBJ1-1	-	-	TGTGCCAGCAGCTTATCTGGCTGGGACGCTGAAGCTTTCTTT	CASSLSGWDAEAFF
TRBV7-7	TRBJ2-7	once	-	TGTGCTAGCAGTTTAGTGAGGGCTAGCTCCTACAATGAGCAGTACTTC	CASSLVRASSYNEQYF
TRBV12-3/TRBV12-4	TRBJ2-1	many	-	TGTGCCAGCAGCTTAGGCTCCTACAATGAGCAGTTCTTC	CASSLGSYNEQFF
TRBV15	TRBJ2-1	-	TRBD2	TGTGCCACCTCGGCAGCTCCGGGGGGGCTCTACAATGAGCAGTTCTTC	CATSAAPGGLYNEQFF
TRBV28	TRBJ1-2	few	-	TGTGCCTGTTGGGGCCGGGGGTCCCCCAACTATGGCTACACCTTC	CACWGRGSPNYGYTF
TRBV12-3/TRBV12-4	TRBJ2-1	-	TRBD2	TGTGCCAGCAGTTTAGTGGGACTAGCCTCCTACAATGAGCAGTTCTTC	CASSLVGLASYNEQFF
TRBV20-1	TRBJ1-2	-	TRBD1	TGCAGTGCTGGAGAGGACAGGGGGTTCTATGGCTACACCTTC	CSAGEDRGFYGYTF
TRBV21-1	TRBJ2-3	-	-	TGTGCCAGCAGCAAAGATTCGAGGCGGAGCCGCACAGATACGCAGTATTTT	CASSKDSRRSRTDTQYF
TRBV20-1	TRBJ2-5	many	TRBD2	TGCAGTGCACCAACTAGCGGAGGGTACCAAGAGACCCAGTACTTC	CSAPTSGGYQETQYF
TRBV15	TRBJ2-3	few	-	TGTGCCACCAGCAGAGGGTTTGGGGGGCACACAGATACGCAGTATTTT	CATSRGFGGHTDTQYF
TRBV6-2/TRBV6-3	TRBJ2-5	few	-	TGTGCCAGCAGTCACGTTGACACCCAAGAGACCCAGTACTTC	CASSHVDTQETQYF
TRBV20-1	TRBJ1-2	-	-	TGCAGTGCTAGGGTCGGGAACTATGGCTACACCTTC	CSARVGNYGYTF
TRBV7-3	TRBJ1-1	many	-	TGTGCCAGCAGCTTCGGGGAGGGCACTGAAGCTTTCTTT	CASSFGEGTEAFF
TRBV28	TRBJ1-5	-	-	TGTGCCAGCAGTCCCACGGGACGGGGGGGGATCGGCAATCAGCCCCAGCATTTT	CASSPTGRGGIGNQPQHF
TRBV28	TRBJ2-7	-	TRBD1	TGTGCCAGCAGTTCGGTTGGGACAGGGGAGGGCTACGAGCAGTACTTC	CASSSVGTGEGYEQYF
TRBV6-5	TRBJ2-1	many	-	TGTGCCAGCAAGTTCTTTAGGGGGGACTCCTACAATGAGCAGTTCTTC	CASKFFRGDSYNEQFF
TRBV7-2	TRBJ2-3	-	TRBD1	TGTGCCAGCACCTTCCAGGGGGCAGATACGCAGTATTTT	CASTFQGADTQYF
TRBV7-3	TRBJ2-7	many	-	TGTGCCAGCAGCCCGAGTGGGGAGAGGAGCTACGAGCAGTACTTC	CASSPSGERSYEQYF
TRBV5-1	TRBJ2-7	many	-	TGCGCCAGCAGCTTAGAGTCAGCGGGCTTCTACGAGCAGTACTTC	CASSLESAGFYEQYF